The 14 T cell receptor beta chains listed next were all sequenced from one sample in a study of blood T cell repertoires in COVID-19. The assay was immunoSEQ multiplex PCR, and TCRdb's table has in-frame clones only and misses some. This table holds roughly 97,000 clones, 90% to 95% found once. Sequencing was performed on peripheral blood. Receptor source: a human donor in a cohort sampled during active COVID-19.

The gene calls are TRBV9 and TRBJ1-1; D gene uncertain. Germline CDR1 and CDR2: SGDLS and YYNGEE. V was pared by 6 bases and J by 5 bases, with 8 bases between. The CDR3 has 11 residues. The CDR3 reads CASTSGTEAFF. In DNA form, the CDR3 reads TGTGCCAGCACCTCCGGGACTGAAGCTTTCTTT.

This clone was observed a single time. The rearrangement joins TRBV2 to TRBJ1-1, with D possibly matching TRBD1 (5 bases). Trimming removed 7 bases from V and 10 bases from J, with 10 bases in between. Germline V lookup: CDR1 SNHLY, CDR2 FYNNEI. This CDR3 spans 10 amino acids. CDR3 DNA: TGTGCCAGCAAGGGGAAAGGAGCTTTCTTT. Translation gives CASKGKGAFF.

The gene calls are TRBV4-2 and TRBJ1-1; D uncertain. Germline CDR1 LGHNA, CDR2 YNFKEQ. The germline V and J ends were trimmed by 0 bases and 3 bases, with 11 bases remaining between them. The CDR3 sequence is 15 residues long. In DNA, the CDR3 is TGTGCCAGCAGCCAAGATCCGGGAGGGTACACTGAAGCTTTCTTT. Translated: CASSQDPGGYTEAFF.

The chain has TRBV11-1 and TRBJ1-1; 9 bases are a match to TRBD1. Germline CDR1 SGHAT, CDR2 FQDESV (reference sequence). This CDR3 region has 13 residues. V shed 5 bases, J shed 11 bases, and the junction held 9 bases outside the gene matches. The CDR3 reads CASSATQGASAFF. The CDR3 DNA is TGTGCCAGCAGCGCAACACAGGGGGCTTCGGCTTTCTTT.

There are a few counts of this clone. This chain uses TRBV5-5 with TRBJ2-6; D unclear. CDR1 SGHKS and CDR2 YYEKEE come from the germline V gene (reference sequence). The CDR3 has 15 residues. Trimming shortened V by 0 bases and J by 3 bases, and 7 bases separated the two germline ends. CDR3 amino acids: CASSLGHGGANVLTF. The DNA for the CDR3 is TGTGCCAGCAGCTTGGGGCATGGTGGGGCCAACGTCCTGACTTTC.

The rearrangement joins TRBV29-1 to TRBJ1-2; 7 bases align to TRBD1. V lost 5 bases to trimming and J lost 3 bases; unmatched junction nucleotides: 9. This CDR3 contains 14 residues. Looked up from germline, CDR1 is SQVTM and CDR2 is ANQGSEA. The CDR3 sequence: CSVSNRGVDYGYTF. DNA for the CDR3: TGCAGCGTTTCTAACAGGGGAGTAGACTATGGCTACACCTTC.

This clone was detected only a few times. The CDR3 region is CSAQGGRANYEQYF. CDR3 nucleotide sequence: TGCAGCGCCCAGGGCGGGAGGGCCAACTACGAGCAGTACTTC. This chain connects TRBV29-1 to TRBJ2-7; 9 positions match TRBD2. V lost 7 bases to trimming and J lost 3 bases; unmatched junction nucleotides: 10. Germline loops: CDR1 SQVTM, CDR2 ANQGSEA. This CDR3 region has 14 residues.

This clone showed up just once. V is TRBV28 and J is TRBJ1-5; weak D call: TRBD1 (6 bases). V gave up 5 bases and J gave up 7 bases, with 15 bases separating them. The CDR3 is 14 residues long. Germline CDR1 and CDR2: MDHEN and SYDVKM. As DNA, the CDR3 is TGTGCCAGCAGTCCTGGGGGGGGACACCAGCCCCAGCATTTT. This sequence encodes CASSPGGGHQPQHF. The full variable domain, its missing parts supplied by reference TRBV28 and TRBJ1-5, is DVKVTQSSRYLVKRTGEKVFLECVQDMDHENMFWYRQDPGLGLRLIYFSYDVKMKEKGDIPEGYSVSREKKERFSLILESASTNQTSMYLCASSPGGGHQPQHFGDGTRLSIL.

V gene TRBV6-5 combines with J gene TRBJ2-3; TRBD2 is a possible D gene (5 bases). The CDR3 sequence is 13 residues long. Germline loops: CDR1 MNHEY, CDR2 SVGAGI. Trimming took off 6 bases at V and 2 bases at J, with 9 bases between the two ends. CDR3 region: CASRDWDTDTQYF. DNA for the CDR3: TGTGCCAGCAGGGACTGGGACACAGATACGCAGTATTTT.

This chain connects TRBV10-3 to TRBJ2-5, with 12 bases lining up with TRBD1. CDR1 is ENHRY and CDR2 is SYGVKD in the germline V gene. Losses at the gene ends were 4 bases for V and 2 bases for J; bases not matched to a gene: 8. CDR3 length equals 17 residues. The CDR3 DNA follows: TGTGCCATCAGTGGAGGGGGGGACAGGGGGCCTCAAGAGACCCAGTACTTC. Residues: CAISGGGDRGPQETQYF.

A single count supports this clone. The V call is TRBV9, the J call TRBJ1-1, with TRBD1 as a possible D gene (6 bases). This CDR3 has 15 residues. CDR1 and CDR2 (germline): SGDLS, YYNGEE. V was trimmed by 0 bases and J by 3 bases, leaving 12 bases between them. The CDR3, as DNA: TGTGCCAGCAGCGTAGAAACAGGGATAGACACTGAAGCTTTCTTT. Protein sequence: CASSVETGIDTEAFF.

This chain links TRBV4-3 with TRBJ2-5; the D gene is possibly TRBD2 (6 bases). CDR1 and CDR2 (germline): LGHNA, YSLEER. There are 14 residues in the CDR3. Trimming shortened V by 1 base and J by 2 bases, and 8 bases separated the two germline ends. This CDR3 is CASSQGSGQETQYF. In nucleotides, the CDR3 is TGCGCCAGCAGCCAAGGGAGCGGGCAAGAGACCCAGTACTTC.

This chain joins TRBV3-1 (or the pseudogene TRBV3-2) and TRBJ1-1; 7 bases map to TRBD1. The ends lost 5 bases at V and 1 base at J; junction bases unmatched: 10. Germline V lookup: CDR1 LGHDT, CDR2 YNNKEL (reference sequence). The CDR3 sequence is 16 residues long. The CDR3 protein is CASSSQTGARNTEAFF. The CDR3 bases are TGTGCCAGCAGCAGCCAAACAGGGGCGCGGAACACTGAAGCTTTCTTT.

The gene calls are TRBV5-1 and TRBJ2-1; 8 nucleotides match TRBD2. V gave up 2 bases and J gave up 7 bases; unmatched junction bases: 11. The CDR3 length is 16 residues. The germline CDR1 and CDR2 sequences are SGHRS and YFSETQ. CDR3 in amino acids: CASSFYGRGGSNEQFF. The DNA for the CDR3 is TGCGCCAGCAGCTTTTACGGTCGGGGGGGCTCTAATGAGCAGTTCTTC.